Reported below is one T cell receptor (beta chain). A sample-barcoded 5' primer and a J-beta primer mix were used in a second PCR of about 7 to 11 cycles. MiXCR was run by TCRdb on the 5' RACE reads, yielding one entry per CDR3 protein. This table has hundreds of thousands of distinct CDR3 sequences, roughly two fifths appearing once. The sample is drawn from a study of blood T cells in healthy people across ages. V was pared by 5 bases and J by 2 bases, with 7 bases of the junction left unmatched. This CDR3 region has 16 residues. The germline gives CDR1 PRHDT, CDR2 FYEKMQ (reference sequence). The sample was blood. The TCR comes from a man aged 80 or over in good health. The gene calls are TRBV13 and TRBJ2-7; 12 bases agree with TRBD2. The CDR3 loop reads CASSLWTSGATYEQYF. In nucleotides, the CDR3 is TGTGCCAGCAGCCTCTGGACTAGCGGGGCTACCTACGAGCAGTACTTC.